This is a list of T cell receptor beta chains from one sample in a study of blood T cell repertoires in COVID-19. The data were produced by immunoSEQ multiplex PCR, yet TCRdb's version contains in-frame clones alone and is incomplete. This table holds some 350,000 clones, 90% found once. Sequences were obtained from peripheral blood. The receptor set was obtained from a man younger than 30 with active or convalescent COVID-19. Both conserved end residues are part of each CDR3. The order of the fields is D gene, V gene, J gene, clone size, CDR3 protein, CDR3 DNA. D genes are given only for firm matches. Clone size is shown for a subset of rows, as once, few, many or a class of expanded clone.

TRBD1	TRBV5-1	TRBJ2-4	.	CASSPRTGEAIQYF	TGCGCCAGCAGCCCGAGGACAGGGGAGGCCATTCAGTACTTC
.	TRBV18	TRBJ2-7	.	CASSPASRGYEQYF	TGTGCCAGCTCACCAGCCTCCAGGGGCTACGAGCAGTACTTC
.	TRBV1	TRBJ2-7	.	CTSSQGGDTSGSYEQYF	TGCACCAGCAGCCAAGGAGGGGACACTAGCGGCTCCTACGAGCAGTACTTC
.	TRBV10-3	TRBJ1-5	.	CAISEGYSNQPQHF	TGTGCCATCTCCGAGGGTTATAGCAATCAGCCCCAGCATTTT
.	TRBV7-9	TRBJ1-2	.	CASSEVTLNYGYTF	TGTGCCAGCAGCGAGGTCACACTGAACTATGGCTACACCTTC
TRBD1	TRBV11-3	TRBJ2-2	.	CASSPGTVSNTGELFF	TGTGCCAGCAGCCCCGGGACAGTTTCGAACACCGGGGAGCTGTTTTTT
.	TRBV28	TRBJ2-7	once	CASSLGRTYEQYF	TGTGCCAGCAGTTTAGGCAGAACCTACGAGCAGTACTTC
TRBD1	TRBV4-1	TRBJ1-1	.	CASSQDGTGGDSVFF	TGCGCCAGCAGCCAAGACGGGACAGGGGGCGACTCGGTTTTCTTT
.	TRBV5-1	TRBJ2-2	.	CASSLVGQPPGELFF	TGCGCCAGCAGCTTGGTGGGGCAGCCCCCCGGGGAGCTGTTTTTT
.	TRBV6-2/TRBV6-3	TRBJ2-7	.	CASSFQQGYEQYF	TGTGCCAGCAGCTTCCAACAGGGCTACGAGCAGTACTTC
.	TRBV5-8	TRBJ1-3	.	CASSLGSRAGNTIYF	TGTGCCAGCAGCTTGGGGTCCAGGGCTGGAAACACCATATATTTT
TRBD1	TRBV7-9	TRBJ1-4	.	CASSFKGQGGEKLFF	TGTGCCAGCAGCTTCAAGGGACAGGGGGGGGAAAAACTGTTTTTT
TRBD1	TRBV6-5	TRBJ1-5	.	CATHTGGNQPQHF	TGTGCCACCCATACAGGGGGCAATCAGCCCCAGCATTTT
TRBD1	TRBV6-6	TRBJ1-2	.	CASTGGNYGYTF	TGTGCCTCCACAGGGGGTAACTATGGCTACACCTTC
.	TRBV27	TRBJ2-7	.	CASSARLSYEQYF	TGTGCCAGCAGTGCCAGGCTGAGCTACGAGCAGTACTTC
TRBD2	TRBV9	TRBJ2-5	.	CASSVYTGGRETQYF	TGTGCCAGCAGCGTATACACCGGGGGGAGGGAGACCCAGTACTTC
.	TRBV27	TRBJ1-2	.	CASRMRGNTNYGYTF	TGTGCCAGCAGAATGAGAGGGAATACTAACTATGGCTACACCTTC
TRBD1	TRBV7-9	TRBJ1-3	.	CAAITQGTDTIYF	TGTGCCGCAATAACACAGGGGACGGACACCATATATTTT
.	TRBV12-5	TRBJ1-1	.	CASGLARTGFTEAFF	TGTGCTAGTGGTCTCGCCCGTACGGGGTTCACTGAAGCTTTCTTT
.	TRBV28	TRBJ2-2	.	CAWAANTGELFF	TGTGCGTGGGCCGCGAACACCGGGGAGCTGTTTTTT
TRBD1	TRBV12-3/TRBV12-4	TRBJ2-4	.	CASRLIQGSIQYF	TGTGCCAGCAGACTAATACAGGGGAGCATTCAGTACTTC
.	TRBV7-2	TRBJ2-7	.	CASSFMRHLREQYF	TGTGCCAGCAGCTTTATGAGACACCTCCGGGAGCAGTACTTC